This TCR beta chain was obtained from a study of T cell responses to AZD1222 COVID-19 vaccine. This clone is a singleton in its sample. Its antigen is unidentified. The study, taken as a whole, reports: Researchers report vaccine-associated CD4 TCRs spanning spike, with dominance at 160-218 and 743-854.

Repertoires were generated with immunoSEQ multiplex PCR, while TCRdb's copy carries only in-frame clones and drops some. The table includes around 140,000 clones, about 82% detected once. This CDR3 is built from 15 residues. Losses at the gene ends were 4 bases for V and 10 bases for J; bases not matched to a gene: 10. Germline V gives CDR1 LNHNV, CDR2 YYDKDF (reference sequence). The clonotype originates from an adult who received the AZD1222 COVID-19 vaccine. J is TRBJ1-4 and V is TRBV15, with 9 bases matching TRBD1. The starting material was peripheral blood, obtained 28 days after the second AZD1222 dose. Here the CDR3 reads CATSTPGQGIVKLFF. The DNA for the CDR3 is TGTGCCACCAGCACGCCGGGACAGGGTATAGTAAAACTGTTTTTT.